This T cell receptor beta chain is from a study of preoperative IRX-2 immunotherapy in early breast cancer. The data were produced by immunoSEQ multiplex PCR, yet TCRdb's version contains in-frame clones alone and is incomplete. The sample includes around 40,000 clones, approximately 80% seen only once; the top ten take approximately 1.1%. Regarding treatment: preoperative locoregional IRX-2 cytokine immunotherapy. Preoperative locoregional IRX-2 cytokine immunotherapy was tested in the phase Ib source study. Trimming stripped 5 bases from V and 0 bases from J, with 11 bases between. This CDR3 has 14 residues. Germline values: CDR1 SQVTM, CDR2 ANQGSEA.

The receptor's source is a human donor with breast cancer. This sequence joins TRBV29-1 and TRBJ1-5; the D is unclear. The sample in question was tumor tissue, obtained after IRX-2 immunotherapy. The CDR3 here is CSVLEQDSNQPQHF. The CDR3 DNA is TGCAGCGTTTTGGAGCAGGATAGCAATCAGCCCCAGCATTTT.